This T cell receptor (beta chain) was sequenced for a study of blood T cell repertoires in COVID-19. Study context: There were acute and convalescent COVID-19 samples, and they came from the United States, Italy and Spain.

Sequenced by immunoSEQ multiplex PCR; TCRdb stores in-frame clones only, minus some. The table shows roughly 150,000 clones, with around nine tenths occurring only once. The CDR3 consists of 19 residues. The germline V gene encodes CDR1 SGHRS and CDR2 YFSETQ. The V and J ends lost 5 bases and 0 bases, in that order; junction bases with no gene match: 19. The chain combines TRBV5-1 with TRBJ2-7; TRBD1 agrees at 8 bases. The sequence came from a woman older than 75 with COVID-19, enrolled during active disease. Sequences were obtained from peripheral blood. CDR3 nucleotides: TGCGCCAGCAGAGGAGCAGGGGGCGATTCAGGGAGGTCCTCCTACGAGCAGTACTTC. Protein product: CASRGAGGDSGRSSYEQYF. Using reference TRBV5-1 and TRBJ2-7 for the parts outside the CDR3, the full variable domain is KAGVTQTPRYLIKTRGQQVTLSCSPISGHRSVSWYQQTPGQGLQFLFEYFSETQRNKGNFPGRFSGRQFSNSRSEMNVSTLELGDSALYLCASRGAGGDSGRSSYEQYFGPGTRLTVT.